The 15 T cell receptor beta chains below come from one sample, sequenced in a study of blood T cells in healthy people across ages. Combining a sample-barcoded 5' primer with a J-beta primer mix, a second PCR ran for 7 to 11 cycles. TCRdb used MiXCR to reprocess the 5' RACE reads, holding one entry per CDR3 protein. Of roughly 1.5 million distinct CDR3 sequences listed, 35% to 45% are singletons. The source material was blood. These receptor sequences come from a woman younger than 35 in good health.

The chain couples TRBV12-3 or TRBV12-4 to TRBJ1-4; 8 bases agree with TRBD1. Germline trimming cut 6 bases from V and 10 bases from J; bases unmatched to any gene: 10. CDR3 size: 14 residues. The CDR3 is CASSPNLGQGKLFF. CDR3 nucleotide sequence: TGTGCCAGCAGCCCGAACCTAGGACAGGGAAAACTGTTTTTT.

In its sample, this clonotype was seen a few times. The gene calls are TRBV7-9 and TRBJ2-7; 7 bases line up with TRBD2. J was trimmed by 2 bases and V by 0 bases; bases with no gene match: 7. Germline V gene sequence: CDR1 SEHNR, CDR2 FQNEAQ (reference sequence). This CDR3 comprises 16 residues. The CDR3 here is CASSLAPGGDAYEQYF. CDR3 sequence (DNA): TGTGCCAGCAGCTTAGCGCCGGGGGGAGACGCCTACGAGCAGTACTTC. The full variable domain, with the rest looked up from reference TRBV7-9 and TRBJ2-7, is DTGVSQNPRHKITKRGQNVTFRCDPISEHNRLYWYRQTLGQGPEFLTYFQNEAQLEKSRLLSDRFSAERPKGSFSTLEIQRTEQGDSAMYLCASSLAPGGDAYEQYFGPGTRLTVT.

As DNA, the CDR3 is TGTGCCAGCAGCCTCAGGGACAGGACCACTGAAGCTTTCTTT. It codes for CASSLRDRTTEAFF. The chain joins TRBV7-2 to TRBJ1-1; 8 nucleotides match TRBD1. Germline V gene lookup returns CDR1 SGHTA and CDR2 FQGNSA. V lost 5 bases and J lost 4; bases outside the gene matches: 6. The CDR3 consists of 14 residues.

The J gene is TRBJ2-1, the V gene TRBV30, with D possibly called TRBD1 or TRBD2 (5 bases each). The CDR3 extends over 13 amino acids. The germline V gene encodes CDR1 GTSNPN and CDR2 SVGIG (reference sequence). V shed 2 bases and J shed 8 bases, with 13 bases lying between them. This CDR3 is CAWSRGTIYEQFF. The CDR3 DNA follows: TGTGCCTGGAGTCGAGGGACGATCTATGAGCAGTTCTTC.

This clonotype has more than one count but fewer than ten. V gene TRBV3-1 combines with J gene TRBJ1-6, with D hard to call. V was pared by 6 bases and J by 7 bases, with 16 bases between. Germline V gives CDR1 LGHDT, CDR2 YNNKEL (reference sequence). The CDR3 runs 15 residues. The CDR3 bases are TGTGCCAGCAGACGCGACACGGGTGGCAATTCACCCCTCCACTTT. Translating it yields CASRRDTGGNSPLHF.

This rearrangement joins TRBV20-1 to TRBJ2-2, with TRBD2 identical over 13 bases. Per the germline V gene, CDR1 is DFQATT and CDR2 is SNEGSKA (reference sequence). The CDR3 is 14 residues long. The V gene end was trimmed by 5 bases and the J gene end by 8 bases; junction bases not matched to a gene: 5. In DNA, the CDR3 is TGCAGTGCTCCAGGACTAGCGGGAGTGGGGGAGCTGTTTTTT. Protein product: CSAPGLAGVGELFF.

This chain links TRBV5-6 with TRBJ2-1; 10 positions match TRBD1. Germline V CDR1 and CDR2: SGHDT, YYEEEE. This CDR3 has 15 residues. V was pared by 1 base and J by 7 bases, with 5 bases of the junction left unmatched. The CDR3 sequence is CASSLWDRGGNEQFF. The CDR3 DNA follows: TGTGCCAGCAGCTTGTGGGACAGGGGAGGGAATGAGCAGTTCTTC.

This clonotype was seen a few times. The chain uses TRBV3-1 and TRBJ2-1, with 10 bases fitting TRBD2. After removal of 5 bases from V and 4 bases from J, the junction contained 17 bases not matched to a gene. Germline CDR1 is LGHDT and CDR2 is YNNKEL (reference sequence). The length of the CDR3 is 19 residues. CDR3 DNA: TGTGCCAGCAGCTTAAGTAGGAGCGGGAGGGCTCTGGCATACAATGAGCAGTTCTTC. Amino acids: CASSLSRSGRALAYNEQFF.

V and J are TRBV12-3 or TRBV12-4 and TRBJ2-1; 12 bases fit TRBD2. The CDR3 has 15 residues. V lost 7 bases, J lost 7 bases, and 8 bases stayed unmatched. The CDR3 DNA sequence: TGTGCCAGCAACCTAGCGGGAGGGCCGAGAAATGAGCAGTTCTTC. This translates into CASNLAGGPRNEQFF.

The CDR3, as DNA: TGCAGTGCTAGAGGGCCAACTAGGTCGGAGACCCAGTACTTC. Protein sequence: CSARGPTRSETQYF. The V call is TRBV20-1, the J call TRBJ2-5, with D possibly TRBD2 on 5 matching bases. Germline V gene lookup returns CDR1 DFQATT and CDR2 SNEGSKA (reference sequence). The V gene lost 1 base and the J gene lost 5 bases, with 14 bases spanning the gap. The length of the CDR3 is 14 residues.

This chain links TRBV20-1 with TRBJ2-1; tentatively, D is TRBD2 (6 bases). The CDR3 runs 13 residues. CDR1 and CDR2 from the germline V gene are DFQATT and SNEGSKA (reference sequence). CDR3 sequence (DNA): TGCGGCCAGATCGGGGGATCCTACAATGAGCAGTTCTTC. Amino acid sequence: CGQIGGSYNEQFF.

The chain employs TRBV18 and TRBJ2-3; D possibly corresponds to TRBD1 (5 bases). Trimming stripped 3 bases from V and 5 bases from J, with 12 bases between. CDR3 length: 14 residues. Per germline, CDR1 KGHSH and CDR2 LQKENI. CDR3 loop: CASSPRDSQDTQYF. The DNA of the CDR3 is TGTGCCAGCTCACCGAGAGACAGTCAAGATACGCAGTATTTT.

The rearrangement uses TRBV4-3 and TRBJ2-3; D assignment may be TRBD1 or TRBD2 (5 bases each). Trimming pared 4 bases from V and 2 bases from J, leaving 10 bases between. CDR3 length: 14 residues. Per germline, CDR1 LGHNA and CDR2 YSLEER. CDR3 sequence (DNA): TGCGCCAGCAGCCTGGGGGTTTTCACAGATACGCAGTATTTT. It codes for CASSLGVFTDTQYF.

This clonotype was detected only a few times. The chain uses TRBV5-1 and TRBJ2-5, with 13 bases that match TRBD2. Germline CDR1 reads SGHRS; CDR2 reads YFSETQ. With V trimmed by 6 bases and J by 4 bases, 3 bases remained unmatched. This CDR3 spans 14 amino acids. CDR3 amino acids: CASKRLAGGETQYF. The CDR3 nucleotides read TGCGCCAGCAAACGACTAGCGGGGGGAGAGACCCAGTACTTC.

This clonotype was seen a few times. The CDR3 nucleotides read TGCGCCAGCAGCCTCACCCCCGGGACACGGAACACCGGGGAGCTGTTTTTT. It encodes CASSLTPGTRNTGELFF. The genes are TRBV4-1 and TRBJ2-2; D may be TRBD1 (6 bases). V was clipped by 4 bases and J by 1 base, with 16 bases between them. Germline V gives CDR1 MGHRA, CDR2 YSYEKL. CDR3 length: 17 residues.